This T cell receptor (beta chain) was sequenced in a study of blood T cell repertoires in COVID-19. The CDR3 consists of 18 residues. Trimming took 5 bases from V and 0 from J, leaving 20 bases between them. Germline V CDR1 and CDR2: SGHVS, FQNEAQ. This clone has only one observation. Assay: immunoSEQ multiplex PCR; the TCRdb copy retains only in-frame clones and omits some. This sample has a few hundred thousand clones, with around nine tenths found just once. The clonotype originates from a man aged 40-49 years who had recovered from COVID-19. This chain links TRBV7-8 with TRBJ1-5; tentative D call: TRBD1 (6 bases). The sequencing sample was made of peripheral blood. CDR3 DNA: TGTGCCAGCAGCCCGACCCTCGGGACACCTTATAGCAATCAGCCCCAGCATTTT. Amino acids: CASSPTLGTPYSNQPQHF.